These 31 T cell receptor beta chains came from one sample sequenced in a study of beta chain features in type 1 diabetes. Findings and caveats of the study: TCRB CDR3s from Type 1 diabetes patients were moderately but significantly shorter in all four CD4+ subsets.

The authors reverse transcribed all of the isolated RNA, so sequencing captured expressed TCRB transcripts. Data came from immunoSEQ multiplex PCR; TCRdb stores just in-frame clones and leaves some out. The sample yields a few hundred thousand clones, 24% seen once. What these receptors recognize is not known. Source material: naive CD4+ T cells from blood. The receptors originated from a woman between 25 and 40 years old with type 1 diabetes.

CDR3 loop: CASSKPGQEGYTF. CDR3 DNA sequence: TGTGCCAGCAGCAAACCGGGACAGGAAGGCTACACCTTC. This chain links TRBV5-4 with TRBJ1-2; 8 nucleotides line up with TRBD1. Germline CDR1 SGHNT, CDR2 YYREEE (reference sequence). The CDR3 runs 13 residues. The J segment lost 8 bases and the V segment lost 4 bases, leaving 7 bases of the junction unmatched.

This clone was observed a few times. The genes are TRBV15 and TRBJ1-2, with TRBD1 matching 9 bases. V shed 0 bases and J 2 bases; nucleotides not matched to a gene: 10. CDR3 length: 18 amino acids. The germline V gene has CDR1 LNHNV and CDR2 YYDKDF (reference sequence). In DNA, the CDR3 is TGTGCCACCAGCAGAGATGGCGGGACAGGGCTTCTAAACTATGGCTACACCTTC. It yields the protein CATSRDGGTGLLNYGYTF.

The gene calls are TRBV5-1 and TRBJ2-7; 9 bases agree with TRBD2. CDR1 SGHRS and CDR2 YFSETQ come from the germline V gene. The CDR3 runs to 16 residues. Unmatched junction bases numbered 11, after V lost 7 bases and J lost 0 bases. The CDR3 loop reads CASGIGLASSSYEQYF. The CDR3 nucleotides read TGCGCCAGCGGGATCGGACTAGCGAGCAGCTCCTACGAGCAGTACTTC.

This clone was seen a handful of times. The chain links TRBV18 to TRBJ1-1; no firm D call. Germline V gene data show CDR1 as KGHSH and CDR2 as LQKENI. CDR3 length: 14 amino acids. V was shortened by 2 bases and J by 3 bases, with 10 bases between the two germline ends. DNA of the CDR3: TGTGCCAGCTCACCATATGGCCATCACACTGAAGCTTTCTTT. Amino acid sequence: CASSPYGHHTEAFF.

The sample holds a few counts of this clone. The same CDR3 is also encoded by other DNA sequences in this sample. V is TRBV9 and J is TRBJ1-5, with 8 nucleotides matching TRBD1. V shed 0 bases, J shed 4 bases, and the junction held 0 bases outside the gene matches. CDR3 size: 14 residues. Germline V gene lookup returns CDR1 SGDLS and CDR2 YYNGEE. CDR3 DNA sequence: TGTGCCAGCAGCGTAGGACAGGGGAATCAGCCCCAGCATTTT. This sequence encodes CASSVGQGNQPQHF.

V and J are TRBV7-3 and TRBJ1-2; D remains unclear. Trimming shortened V by 4 bases and J by 5 bases, and 11 bases separated the two germline ends. The germline CDR1 and CDR2 sequences are SGHTA and FQGTGA. The CDR3 is made up of 13 amino acids. The CDR3 DNA follows: TGTGCCAGCAGCTCAACGCCGGGGTATGGCTACACCTTC. Residues: CASSSTPGYGYTF. The full variable domain, rest sourced from reference TRBV7-3 and TRBJ1-2, is GAGVSQTPSNKVTEKGKYVELRCDPISGHTALYWYRQSLGQGPEFLIYFQGTGAADDSGLPNDRFFAVRPEGSVSTLKIQRTERGDSAVYLCASSSTPGYGYTFGSGTRLTVV.

This clone was counted between two and nine times. The genes are TRBV5-4 and TRBJ2-1, with 13 bases lining up with TRBD2. Losses at the gene ends were 0 bases for V and 6 bases for J; bases not matched to a gene: 6. The CDR3 runs to 17 residues. From germline, CDR1 is SGHNT and CDR2 YYREEE (reference sequence). CDR3 DNA sequence: TGTGCCAGCAGCTTGGGAGGGACTAGCGGGAAACTCAATGAGCAGTTCTTC. Amino acids: CASSLGGTSGKLNEQFF.

The J gene is TRBJ2-7, the V gene TRBV6-5; 9 bases are a match to TRBD2. The ends lost 2 bases at V and 3 bases at J; junction bases unmatched: 8. The CDR3 is 16 amino acids. Germline V lookup: CDR1 MNHEY, CDR2 SVGAGI. CDR3 bases: TGTGCCAGCAGTTACGCGGCGGGAGGGCCCCTCTACGAGCAGTACTTC. This gives the protein CASSYAAGGPLYEQYF.

The J gene is TRBJ2-5, the V gene TRBV29-1; D unresolved. The J call may be wrong; the DNA end is better matched by TRBJ2-7. CDR3 length: 13 residues. Germline lookup yields CDR1 SQVTM and CDR2 ANQGSEA. The CDR3 loop is CSVSPSLGYEQYF. The CDR3 DNA follows: TGCAGCGTTTCCCCTTCGCTAGGTTACGAGCAGTACTTC.

This clone was counted a few times. This chain connects TRBV4-2 to TRBJ2-7, with D hard to call. The ends were cut back, 0 bases at V and 2 bases at J, with 14 bases in the middle. This CDR3 region has 16 residues. CDR1 is LGHNA and CDR2 is YNFKEQ in the germline V gene. The CDR3, as DNA: TGTGCCAGCAGCCAAGATCAAGCGAGGCCCCCCTACGAGCAGTACTTC. This translates into CASSQDQARPPYEQYF.

This clone was counted between two and nine times. V usage is TRBV1 and J usage is TRBJ1-5; TRBD1, the D gene given by the table, was not confirmed from the DNA. TRBV1 is a pseudogene locus. The CDR3 covers 13 residues. The CDR3: CTTPGTPGESQHF. CDR3 nucleotides: TGCACCACACCCGGGACCCCAGGGGAGTCCCAGCATTTT.

The genes are TRBV18 and TRBJ1-2; TRBD1 matches 8 bases. The trim removed 6 bases at V and 4 bases at J, leaving 7 bases unmatched. CDR1 and CDR2 (germline): KGHSH, LQKENI. The length of the CDR3 is 14 residues. The CDR3 nucleotides are TGTGCCAGCTCCCTTGGGACAGGACCCTATGGCTACACCTTC. Its protein is CASSLGTGPYGYTF.

This chain connects TRBV15 to TRBJ2-7, with D tentatively TRBD2 (5 bases). The CDR3 runs to 12 residues. In germline, CDR1 is LNHNV, CDR2 YYDKDF (reference sequence). Trimming removed 3 bases at V and 6 bases at J, with 9 bases between. The CDR3 sequence: CATSREVGEQYF. As DNA, the CDR3 is TGTGCCACCAGCAGGGAGGTCGGCGAGCAGTACTTC.

This clone has just a few counts. The CDR3 DNA is TGTGCCTGGAATCTGGCAATGAACACTGAAGCTTTCTTT. It specifies CAWNLAMNTEAFF. The V call is TRBV30, the J call TRBJ1-1; D unresolved. Trimming removed 4 bases at V and 0 bases at J, with 9 bases between. The CDR3 is made up of 13 amino acids. In germline, CDR1 is GTSNPN, CDR2 SVGIG (reference sequence).

This chain joins TRBV29-1 and TRBJ1-3; 7 bases fit TRBD1. The CDR3 has 12 residues. The germline CDR1 and CDR2 sequences are SQVTM and ANQGSEA. V gave up 7 bases and J gave up 4 bases; unmatched junction bases: 4. In nucleotides, the CDR3 is TGCAGCGCCGTGACAGGGGGAAACACCATATATTTT. Residues: CSAVTGGNTIYF.

This clone was observed once. V is TRBV9 and J is TRBJ1-2; 7 bases fit TRBD1. The germline gives CDR1 SGDLS, CDR2 YYNGEE. This CDR3 is 15 amino acids long. Trimming removed 0 bases from V and 6 bases from J; junction bases left unmatched: 8. The CDR3 coding sequence is TGTGCCAGCAGCGTAGGGGGCAGGGGGATAGATGGCTACACCTTC. This sequence encodes CASSVGGRGIDGYTF.

This clone was detected only a few times. The chain employs TRBV29-1 and TRBJ2-1, with TRBD1 as a possible D gene (5 bases). The CDR3 sequence is 14 residues long. V was clipped by 4 bases and J by 5 bases, with 15 bases between them. Germline CDR1 is SQVTM and CDR2 is ANQGSEA. The CDR3 DNA is TGCAGCGTTGCACTTTTGGACACCCACAATGAGCAGTTCTTC. This sequence encodes CSVALLDTHNEQFF.

This clone turned up a few times. The chain couples TRBV4-2 to TRBJ2-7, with D possibly TRBD1 on 6 matching bases. The CDR3 consists of 15 residues. V was pared by 5 bases and J by 0 bases, with 14 bases between. Germline lookup yields CDR1 LGHNA and CDR2 YNFKEQ. This CDR3 reads CASSKGQDSSYEQYF. The CDR3 DNA is TGTGCCAGCAGCAAGGGCCAGGACAGCTCCTACGAGCAGTACTTC.

The chain joins TRBV29-1 to TRBJ1-2, with TRBD1 matching over 7 bases. Germline values: CDR1 SQVTM, CDR2 ANQGSEA. The CDR3 sequence is 12 residues long. With V trimmed by 6 bases and J by 6 bases, 7 bases remained unmatched. CDR3 DNA: TGCAGCGTCCGACAGGGAGGTGATGGCTACACCTTC. Translating it yields CSVRQGGDGYTF.

J is TRBJ1-2 and V is TRBV5-6; no reliable D call. V lost 6 bases and J 3 bases, leaving 15 bases between the germline ends. The CDR3 extends over 14 amino acids. CDR1 and CDR2 (germline): SGHDT, YYEEEE. CDR3 bases: TGTGCCAGCACCGGGGAGGGTGGGGACTATGGCTACACCTTC. Translation gives CASTGEGGDYGYTF.

This clone was counted between two and nine times. The CDR3 DNA reads TGCAGCGTTCTCTTACGGGACTATGGCTACACCTTC. It encodes CSVLLRDYGYTF. The chain employs TRBV29-1 and TRBJ1-2; D remains ambiguous. CDR1 is SQVTM, CDR2 ANQGSEA, per germline. The germline V and J ends were trimmed by 5 bases and 3 bases, with 10 bases remaining between them. This CDR3 region has 12 residues. The entire variable domain, with the rest obtained from reference TRBV29-1 and TRBJ1-2, is as follows: SAVISQKPSRDICQRGTSLTIQCQVDSQVTMMFWYRQQPGQSLTLIATANQGSEATYESGFVIDKFPISRPNLTFSTLTVSNMSPEDSSIYLCSVLLRDYGYTFGSGTRLTVV.

The chain joins TRBV5-1 to TRBJ2-5; D remains unclear. CDR1 is SGHRS and CDR2 is YFSETQ in the germline V gene. The CDR3 has 13 residues. The V and J ends lost 0 bases and 4 bases respectively, with 7 bases between them. The chain's CDR3 is CASSLALGETQYF. For the CDR3, the DNA is TGCGCCAGCAGCTTGGCCCTCGGAGAGACCCAGTACTTC. The full variable domain, in which reference TRBV5-1 and TRBJ2-5 provide the parts outside the CDR3, is KAGVTQTPRYLIKTRGQQVTLSCSPISGHRSVSWYQQTPGQGLQFLFEYFSETQRNKGNFPGRFSGRQFSNSRSEMNVSTLELGDSALYLCASSLALGETQYFGPGTRLLVL.

This clone has a handful of counts. V usage is TRBV4-1 and J usage is TRBJ2-1, with D tentatively TRBD2 (6 bases). The CDR3 spans 14 residues. The V gene lost 7 bases and the J gene lost 1 base, with 11 bases spanning the gap. In germline, CDR1 is MGHRA, CDR2 YSYEKL. Here the CDR3 reads CASTWGLSYNEQFF. In DNA form, the CDR3 reads TGCGCCAGCACCTGGGGACTTTCCTACAATGAGCAGTTCTTC.

The CDR3 sequence: CASSRDNSYEQYF. CDR3 sequence (DNA): TGTGCCAGCAGTCGGGACAACTCCTACGAGCAGTACTTC. The chain joins TRBV25-1 to TRBJ2-7; a weak D match, TRBD1 (6 bases). The CDR3 length is 13 residues. Germline V gene lookup returns CDR1 MGHDK and CDR2 SYGVNS. Trimming removed 5 bases from V and 0 bases from J, with 8 bases in between.

The chain uses TRBV28 and TRBJ2-7; D may be TRBD2 (5 bases). Trimming pared 6 bases from V and 7 bases from J, leaving 7 bases between. The germline V gene has CDR1 MDHEN and CDR2 SYDVKM. The CDR3 totals 10 residues. CDR3 nucleotide sequence: TGTGCCAGCAGCCGGAGGGAGCAGTACTTC. Protein product: CASSRREQYF. Filled out from reference TRBV28 and TRBJ2-7, the complete variable domain reads DVKVTQSSRYLVKRTGEKVFLECVQDMDHENMFWYRQDPGLGLRLIYFSYDVKMKEKGDIPEGYSVSREKKERFSLILESASTNQTSMYLCASSRREQYFGPGTRLTVT.

This clone has more than one count but fewer than ten. This chain connects TRBV29-1 to TRBJ1-2, with D possibly matching TRBD1 (5 bases). V lost 3 bases, J lost 8 bases, and 19 bases lay in between. Germline V gene sequence: CDR1 SQVTM, CDR2 ANQGSEA. This CDR3 spans 14 amino acids. DNA of the CDR3: TGCAGCGTTGACCACTATAGGTCCAGGGTCGGCTACACCTTC. It translates to CSVDHYRSRVGYTF.

The V and J genes are TRBV28 and TRBJ2-2; 7 bases are a match to TRBD1. After removal of 4 bases from V and 3 bases from J, the junction contained 2 bases not matched to a gene. The CDR3 totals 14 residues. The V gene's germline CDR1 is MDHEN and CDR2 SYDVKM. CDR3 in amino acids: CASSSTGDTGELFF. The CDR3 DNA reads as TGTGCCAGCAGTTCCACAGGGGACACCGGGGAGCTGTTTTTT.

This clone appeared a few times. V usage is TRBV29-1 and J usage is TRBJ2-2; 9 nucleotides line up with TRBD1. J lost 3 bases, V lost 5 bases, and 13 bases had no gene match. The CDR3 runs to 17 residues. Germline V gives CDR1 SQVTM, CDR2 ANQGSEA. CDR3 bases: TGCAGCGTTACATCCCCCCCGGGACAGGGACACACCGGGGAGCTGTTTTTT. As protein: CSVTSPPGQGHTGELFF.

CDR3 sequence (DNA): TGTGCCAGCAGCTTTACAGGGGGCTCTGGGGCCAACGTCCTGACTTTC. Translated, it gives CASSFTGGSGANVLTF. The chain recombines TRBV7-3 with TRBJ2-6; 8 nucleotides align to TRBD1. The CDR3 is 16 amino acids. CDR1 and CDR2 (germline): SGHTA, FQGTGA. With 3 bases clipped from V and 0 bases from J, the junction kept 1 base outside the gene matches.

This rearrangement joins TRBV18 to TRBJ2-1; 9 bases map to TRBD2. Germline assignment: CDR1 KGHSH and CDR2 LQKENI. The length of the CDR3 is 16 residues. The V gene end was trimmed by 2 bases and the J gene end by 8 bases; junction bases not matched to a gene: 10. DNA for the CDR3: TGTGCCAGCTCACCAATGGCGGGAGGGCTTAGCTATGAGCAGTTCTTC. Its protein product is CASSPMAGGLSYEQFF.

The rearrangement links TRBV28 to TRBJ1-4, with D hard to call. CDR3 length: 11 amino acids. Trimming cost V 8 bases and J 7 bases, with 8 bases left between them. Germline V gene lookup returns CDR1 MDHEN and CDR2 SYDVKM. CDR3 sequence reads: CASVGSEKLFF. The CDR3 coding sequence is TGTGCCAGCGTCGGGAGTGAAAAACTGTTTTTT.